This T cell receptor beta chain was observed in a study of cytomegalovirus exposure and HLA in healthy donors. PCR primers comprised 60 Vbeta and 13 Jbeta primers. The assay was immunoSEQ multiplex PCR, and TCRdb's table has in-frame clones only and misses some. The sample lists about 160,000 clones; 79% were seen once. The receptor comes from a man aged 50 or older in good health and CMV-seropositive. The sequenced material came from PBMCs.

The CDR3 DNA reads as TGTGCCAGCAGCCAGATACCCTGGGAGCTGTTTTTT. This encodes CASSQIPWELFF. The chain has TRBV28 and TRBJ2-2; no definite D call. Trimming took 6 bases from V and 9 from J, leaving 11 bases between them. The germline V gene encodes CDR1 MDHEN and CDR2 SYDVKM. The length of the CDR3 is 12 residues.